This T cell receptor beta chain was captured in a study of blood T cell repertoires in COVID-19. Looking at the study overall: Samples came from the United States, Italy and Spain, spanning acute and convalescent COVID-19.

Per the original data handling: Counts of nucleated cells, estimated from reference gene primer amplification, were obtained. Some clones are missing from TCRdb's copy, which holds only in-frame ones; the method was immunoSEQ multiplex PCR. V and J calls and clone size are given by that table; D and trimming were obtained from the DNA. The sample carries about 130,000 clones, around nine tenths recorded once. The V gene's germline CDR1 is LGHDT and CDR2 YNNKEL (reference sequence). The V end lost 5 bases, the J end lost 2 bases, and 16 bases lay between the germline ends. The CDR3 is 15 residues long.

This TCR was recovered from a woman aged 70-85 years with COVID-19, enrolled during active disease. Specimen: peripheral blood. V gene TRBV3-1 (or the pseudogene TRBV3-2) combines with J gene TRBJ2-7, with D perhaps matching TRBD1 (6 bases). The CDR3 loop is CASSSGLGATYEQYF. The CDR3 DNA follows: TGTGCCAGCAGCTCGGGGTTGGGGGCCACCTACGAGCAGTACTTC.